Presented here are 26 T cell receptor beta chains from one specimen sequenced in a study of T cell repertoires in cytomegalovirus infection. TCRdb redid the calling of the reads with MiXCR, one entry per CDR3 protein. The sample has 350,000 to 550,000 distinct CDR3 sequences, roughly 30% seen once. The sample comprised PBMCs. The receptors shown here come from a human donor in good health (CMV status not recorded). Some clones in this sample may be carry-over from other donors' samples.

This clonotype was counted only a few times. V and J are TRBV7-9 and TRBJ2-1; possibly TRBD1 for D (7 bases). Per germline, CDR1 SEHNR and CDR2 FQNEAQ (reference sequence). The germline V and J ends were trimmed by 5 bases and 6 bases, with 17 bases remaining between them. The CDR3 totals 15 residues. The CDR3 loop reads CASSERQGGGNEQFF. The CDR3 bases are TGTGCCAGCAGCGAACGACAGGGAGGTGGCAATGAGCAGTTCTTC.

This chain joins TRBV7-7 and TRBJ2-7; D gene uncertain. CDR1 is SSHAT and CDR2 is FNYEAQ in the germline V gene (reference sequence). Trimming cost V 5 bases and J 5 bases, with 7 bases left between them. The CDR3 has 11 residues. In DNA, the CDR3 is TGTGCCAGCAGCCTCAAACACGAGCAGTACTTC. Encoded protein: CASSLKHEQYF.

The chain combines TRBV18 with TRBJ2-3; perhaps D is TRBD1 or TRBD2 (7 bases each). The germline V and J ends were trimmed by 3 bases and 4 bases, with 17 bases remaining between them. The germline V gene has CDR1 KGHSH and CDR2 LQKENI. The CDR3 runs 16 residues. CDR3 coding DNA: TGTGCCAGCTCACCCCAGGGGGGGGGGAGCTCAGATACGCAGTATTTT. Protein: CASSPQGGGSSDTQYF.

Written as DNA, the CDR3 is TGTGCCAGCTCCGACGGAACCTCACCCCTCCACTTT. It specifies CASSDGTSPLHF. This rearrangement joins TRBV18 to TRBJ1-6; D call uncertain. CDR3 length equals 12 residues. CDR1 and CDR2 (germline): KGHSH, LQKENI. Trimming left V 6 bases short and J 10 bases short, with 10 bases between.

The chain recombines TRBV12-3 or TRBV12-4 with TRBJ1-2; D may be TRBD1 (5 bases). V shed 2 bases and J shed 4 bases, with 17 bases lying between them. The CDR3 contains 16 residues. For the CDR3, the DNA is TGTGCCAGCAGTTTAAGTACGTGGGGACGGACCTATGGCTACACCTTC. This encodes CASSLSTWGRTYGYTF.

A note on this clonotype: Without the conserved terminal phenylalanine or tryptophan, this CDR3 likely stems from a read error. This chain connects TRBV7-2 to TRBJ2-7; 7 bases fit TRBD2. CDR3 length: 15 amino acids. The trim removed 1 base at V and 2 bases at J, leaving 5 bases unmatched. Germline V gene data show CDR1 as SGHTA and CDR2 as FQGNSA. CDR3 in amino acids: CASSLGLAGPYEQYL. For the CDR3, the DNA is TGTGCCAGCAGCTTAGGACTAGCAGGGCCCTACGAGCAGTACTTA.

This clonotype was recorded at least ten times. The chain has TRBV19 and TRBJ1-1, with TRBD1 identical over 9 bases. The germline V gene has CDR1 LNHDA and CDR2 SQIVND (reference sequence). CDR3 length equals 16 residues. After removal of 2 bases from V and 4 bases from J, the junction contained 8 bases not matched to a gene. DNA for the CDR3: TGTGCCAGTAGTATAACGGGACAGGGTACAGCCACTGAAGCTTTCTTT. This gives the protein CASSITGQGTATEAFF.

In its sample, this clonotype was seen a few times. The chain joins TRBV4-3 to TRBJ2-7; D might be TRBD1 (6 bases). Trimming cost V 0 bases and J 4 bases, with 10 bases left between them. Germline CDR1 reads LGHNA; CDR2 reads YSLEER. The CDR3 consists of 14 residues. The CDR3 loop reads CASSQEQGFYEQYF. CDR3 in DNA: TGCGCCAGCAGCCAAGAACAGGGCTTTTACGAGCAGTACTTC.

The CDR3 nucleotides are TGTGCCAGCAGTTATTCCTCACTCGGGACAGGAAGAACGTATTTT. Translating it yields CASSYSSLGTGRTYF. The J gene is TRBJ2-3, the V gene TRBV6-5; TRBD1 matches 8 bases. CDR3 length equals 15 residues. The V gene's germline CDR1 is MNHEY and CDR2 SVGAGI. V lost 3 bases, J lost 14 bases, and 16 bases stayed unmatched.

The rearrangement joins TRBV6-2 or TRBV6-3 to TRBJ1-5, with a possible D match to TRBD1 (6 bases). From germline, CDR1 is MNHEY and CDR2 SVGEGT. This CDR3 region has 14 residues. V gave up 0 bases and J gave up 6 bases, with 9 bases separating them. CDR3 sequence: CASSYSLGGQPQHF. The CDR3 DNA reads TGTGCCAGCAGTTACTCGTTAGGGGGTCAGCCCCAGCATTTT.

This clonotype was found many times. The chain's CDR3 is CASSLQGFSGNTIYF. In DNA, the CDR3 is TGTGCCAGCAGCTTACAGGGATTCTCTGGAAACACCATATATTTT. The rearrangement joins TRBV7-2 to TRBJ1-3, with D possibly being TRBD1 (5 bases). Germline values: CDR1 SGHTA, CDR2 FQGNSA. CDR3 length equals 15 residues. Trimming removed 2 bases from V and 0 bases from J, with 8 bases in between.

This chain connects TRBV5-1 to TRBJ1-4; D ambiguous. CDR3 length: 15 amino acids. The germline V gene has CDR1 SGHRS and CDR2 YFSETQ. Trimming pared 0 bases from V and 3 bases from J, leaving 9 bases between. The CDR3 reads CASSLVADPNEKLFF. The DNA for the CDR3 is TGCGCCAGCAGCTTGGTGGCTGATCCTAATGAAAAACTGTTTTTT. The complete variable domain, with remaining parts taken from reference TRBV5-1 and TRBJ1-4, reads KAGVTQTPRYLIKTRGQQVTLSCSPISGHRSVSWYQQTPGQGLQFLFEYFSETQRNKGNFPGRFSGRQFSNSRSEMNVSTLELGDSALYLCASSLVADPNEKLFFGSGTQLSVL.

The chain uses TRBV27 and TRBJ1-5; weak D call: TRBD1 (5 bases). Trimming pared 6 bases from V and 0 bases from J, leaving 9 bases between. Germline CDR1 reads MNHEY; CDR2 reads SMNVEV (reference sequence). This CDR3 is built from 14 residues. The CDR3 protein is CASRGGHSNQPQHF. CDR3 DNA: TGTGCCAGCAGAGGAGGACATAGCAATCAGCCCCAGCATTTT.

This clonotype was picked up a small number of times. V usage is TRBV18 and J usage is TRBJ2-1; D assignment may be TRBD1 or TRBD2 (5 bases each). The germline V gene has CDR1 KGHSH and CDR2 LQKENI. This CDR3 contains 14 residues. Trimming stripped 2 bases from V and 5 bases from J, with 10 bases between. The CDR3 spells CASSPVRGHNEQFF. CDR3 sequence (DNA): TGTGCCAGCTCACCAGTGAGGGGCCACAATGAGCAGTTCTTC.

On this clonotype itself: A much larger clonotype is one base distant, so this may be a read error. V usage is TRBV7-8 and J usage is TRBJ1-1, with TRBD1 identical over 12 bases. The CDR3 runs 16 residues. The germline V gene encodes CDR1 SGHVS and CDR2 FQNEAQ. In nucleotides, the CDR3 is TGTGCCAGCAGCTTACCTGGGACAGGGGGCAACACTAAAGCTTTCTTT. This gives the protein CASSLPGTGGNTKAFF. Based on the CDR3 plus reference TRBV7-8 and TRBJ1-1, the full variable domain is GAGVSQSPRYKVAKRGQDVALRCDPISGHVSLFWYQQALGQGPEFLTYFQNEAQLDKSGLPSDRFFAERPEGSVSTLKIQRTQQEDSAVYLCASSLPGTGGNTKAFFGQGTRLTVV.

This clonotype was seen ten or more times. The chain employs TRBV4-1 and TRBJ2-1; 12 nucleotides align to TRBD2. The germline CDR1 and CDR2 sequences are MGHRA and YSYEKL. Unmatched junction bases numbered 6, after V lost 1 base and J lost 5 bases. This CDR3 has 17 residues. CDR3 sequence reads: CASSQGLAGAINNEQFF. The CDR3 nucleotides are TGCGCCAGCAGCCAAGGACTAGCGGGGGCCATCAACAATGAGCAGTTCTTC.

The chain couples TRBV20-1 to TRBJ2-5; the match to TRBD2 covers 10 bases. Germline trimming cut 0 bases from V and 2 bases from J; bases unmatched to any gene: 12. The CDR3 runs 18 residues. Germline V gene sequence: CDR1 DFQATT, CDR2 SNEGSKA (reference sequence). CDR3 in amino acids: CSARDPGLAGDHQETQYF. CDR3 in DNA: TGCAGTGCTAGAGATCCTGGCCTAGCGGGGGACCATCAAGAGACCCAGTACTTC.

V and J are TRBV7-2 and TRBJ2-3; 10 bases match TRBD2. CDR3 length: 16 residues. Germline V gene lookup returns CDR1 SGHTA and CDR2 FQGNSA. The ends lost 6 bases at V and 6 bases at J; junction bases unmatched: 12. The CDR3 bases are TGTGCCAGCAGACCAGGACAGCGGGGGGGCCGGGATACGCAGTATTTT. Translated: CASRPGQRGGRDTQYF.

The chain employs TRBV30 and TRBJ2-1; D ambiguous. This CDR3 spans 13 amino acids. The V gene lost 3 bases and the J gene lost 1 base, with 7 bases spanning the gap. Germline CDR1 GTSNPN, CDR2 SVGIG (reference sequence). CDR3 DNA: TGTGCCTGGAGCCGTTCTTCCTACAATGAGCAGTTCTTC. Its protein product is CAWSRSSYNEQFF.

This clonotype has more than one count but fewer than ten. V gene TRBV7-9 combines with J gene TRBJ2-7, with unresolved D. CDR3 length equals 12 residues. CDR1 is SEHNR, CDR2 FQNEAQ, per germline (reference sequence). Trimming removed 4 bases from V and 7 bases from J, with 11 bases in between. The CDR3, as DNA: TGTGCCAGCAGCTCTGTCACGGGTGAGCAGTACTTC. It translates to CASSSVTGEQYF.

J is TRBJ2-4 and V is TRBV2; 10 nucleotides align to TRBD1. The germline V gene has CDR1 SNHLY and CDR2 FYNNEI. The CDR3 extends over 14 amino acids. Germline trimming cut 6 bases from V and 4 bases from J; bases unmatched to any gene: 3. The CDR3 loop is CASRRQGAKNIQYF. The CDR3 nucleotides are TGTGCCAGCAGGAGACAGGGGGCGAAAAACATTCAGTACTTC.

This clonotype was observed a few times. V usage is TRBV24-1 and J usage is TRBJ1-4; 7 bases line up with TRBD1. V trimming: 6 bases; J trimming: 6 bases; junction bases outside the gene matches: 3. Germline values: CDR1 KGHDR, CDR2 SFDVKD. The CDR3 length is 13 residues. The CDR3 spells CATSNRGDEKLFF. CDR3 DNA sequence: TGTGCCACCAGTAACAGGGGAGATGAAAAACTGTTTTTT.

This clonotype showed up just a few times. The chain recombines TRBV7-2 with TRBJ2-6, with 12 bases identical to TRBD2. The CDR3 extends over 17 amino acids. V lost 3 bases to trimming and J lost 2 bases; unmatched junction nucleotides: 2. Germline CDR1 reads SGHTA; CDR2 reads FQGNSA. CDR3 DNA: TGTGCCAGCAGCTTTAGACTAGCGGGGGCTGGGGCCAACGTCCTGACTTTC. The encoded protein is CASSFRLAGAGANVLTF.

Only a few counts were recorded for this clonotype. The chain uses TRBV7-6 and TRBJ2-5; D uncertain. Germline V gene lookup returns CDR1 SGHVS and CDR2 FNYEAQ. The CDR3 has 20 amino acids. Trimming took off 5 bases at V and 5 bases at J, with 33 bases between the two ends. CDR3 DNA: TGTGCCAGCAGCCGATTAACCGGAACTTTAGGCCTAGGCATGGGGGAGACCCAGTACTTC. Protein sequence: CASSRLTGTLGLGMGETQYF.

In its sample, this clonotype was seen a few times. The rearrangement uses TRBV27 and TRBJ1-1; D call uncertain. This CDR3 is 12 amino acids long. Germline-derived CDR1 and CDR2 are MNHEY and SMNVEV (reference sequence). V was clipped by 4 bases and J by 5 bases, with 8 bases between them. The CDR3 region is CASSSFGTEAFF. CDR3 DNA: TGTGCCAGCAGTTCATTTGGTACTGAAGCTTTCTTT.

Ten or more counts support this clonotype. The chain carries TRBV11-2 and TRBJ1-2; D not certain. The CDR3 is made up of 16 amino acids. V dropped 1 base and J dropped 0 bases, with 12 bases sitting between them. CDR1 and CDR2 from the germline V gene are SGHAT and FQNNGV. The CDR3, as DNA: TGTGCCAGCAGCTTAGTCCCTAAGAACGCTAACTATGGCTACACCTTC. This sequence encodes CASSLVPKNANYGYTF.